This T cell receptor beta chain stems from a study of blood T cell repertoires in COVID-19. Study background: T cells, B-cell-depleted T cells, or PBMCs supplied cDNA or gDNA.

The CDR3 has 14 amino acids. Repertoires were generated with immunoSEQ multiplex PCR, while TCRdb's copy carries only in-frame clones and drops some. The table lists about 240,000 clones, approximately 86% of them singletons. The J gene is TRBJ2-2, the V gene TRBV21-1; the table names TRBD2, a call not compared with the DNA. TRBV21-1 is labeled a pseudogene. Sequenced input: peripheral blood. This sequence originates from a woman in her twenties or thirties who had recovered from COVID-19. The CDR3 DNA reads as TGTGCCAGCAGCAATCTGAGTATGACCGGGGAGCTGTTTTTT. The encoded protein is CASSNLSMTGELFF.